Each of the 19 T cell receptor beta chains below was sequenced from the same sample in a study of cytomegalovirus exposure and HLA in healthy donors. PCR amplification relied on 60 Vbeta primers (plus 13 Jbeta primers). The table came from immunoSEQ multiplex PCR; TCRdb's copy has only in-frame clones and leaves some out. Of around 140,000 clones listed, around 79% are singletons. Sequenced input: PBMCs. The receptors were sampled from a woman aged 40 to 55 in good health and CMV-seronegative.

This chain links TRBV7-9 with TRBJ1-5; 7 bases line up with TRBD1. The CDR3 is 16 amino acids. The germline CDR1 and CDR2 sequences are SEHNR and FQNEAQ (reference sequence). Losses at the gene ends were 5 bases for V and 2 bases for J; bases not matched to a gene: 9. Written as DNA, the CDR3 is TGTGCCAGCAGCACCCAGGAGGGGACAGGCAATCAGCCCCAGCATTTT. Amino acid sequence: CASSTQEGTGNQPQHF. The whole variable domain, filled in from reference TRBV7-9 and TRBJ1-5, reads DTGVSQNPRHKITKRGQNVTFRCDPISEHNRLYWYRQTLGQGPEFLTYFQNEAQLEKSRLLSDRFSAERPKGSFSTLEIQRTEQGDSAMYLCASSTQEGTGNQPQHFGDGTRLSIL.

V gene TRBV6-1 combines with J gene TRBJ2-3, with a tentative D call TRBD1 (5 bases). Trimming shortened V by 7 bases and J by 7 bases, and 15 bases separated the two germline ends. The CDR3 runs to 13 residues. CDR1 is MNHNS and CDR2 is SASEGT in the germline V gene. CDR3 DNA sequence: TGTGCCAGCACCAAGCCAGGGCCAAATACGCAGTATTTT. Amino acid sequence: CASTKPGPNTQYF.

This clone was detected only once. The V gene is TRBV27, the J gene TRBJ2-7; TRBD2 agrees at 9 bases. From germline, CDR1 is MNHEY and CDR2 SMNVEV (reference sequence). J gave up 0 bases and V 5 bases, and 2 bases lay outside the gene matches. CDR3 size: 14 residues. DNA for the CDR3: TGTGCCAGCAGTCCGACTAGCGGCTCCTACGAGCAGTACTTC. It specifies CASSPTSGSYEQYF.

The V and J genes are TRBV28 and TRBJ2-7; D might be TRBD2 (6 bases). The CDR3 sequence is 14 residues long. Germline CDR1 MDHEN, CDR2 SYDVKM. The germline V and J ends were trimmed by 2 bases and 4 bases, with 12 bases remaining between them. The CDR3 region is CASSLGTSRYEQYF. As DNA, the CDR3 is TGTGCCAGCAGTTTAGGGACTTCGAGGTACGAGCAGTACTTC.

J is TRBJ2-7 and V is TRBV4-1; the D gene is possibly TRBD2 (5 bases). This CDR3 contains 14 residues. The V end was cut by 0 bases, the J end by 7 bases, with 13 bases between. Germline assignment: CDR1 MGHRA and CDR2 YSYEKL. The CDR3 DNA sequence: TGCGCCAGCAGCCAAGAAAGGCGGGTGGGGGAGCAGTACTTC. Translating it yields CASSQERRVGEQYF.

J is TRBJ2-1 and V is TRBV2; 10 nucleotides align to TRBD2. This CDR3 has 15 amino acids. CDR1 and CDR2 (germline): SNHLY, FYNNEI. J gave up 7 bases and V 4 bases, and 7 bases lay outside the gene matches. The CDR3 region is CASSAQRGGRNEQFF. For the CDR3, the DNA is TGTGCCAGCAGTGCCCAGCGGGGGGGCCGGAATGAGCAGTTCTTC.

The J gene is TRBJ1-4, the V gene TRBV5-4; D remains unclear. V dropped 2 bases and J dropped 0 bases, with 14 bases sitting between them. This CDR3 contains 17 residues. Germline CDR1 SGHNT, CDR2 YYREEE (reference sequence). CDR3 region: CASSFGGSGATNEKLFF. Here the CDR3 DNA reads TGTGCCAGCAGCTTTGGAGGGTCGGGAGCAACTAATGAAAAACTGTTTTTT.

This sequence joins TRBV27 and TRBJ1-1, with TRBD1 as a possible D gene (6 bases). Germline-derived CDR1 and CDR2 are MNHEY and SMNVEV (reference sequence). This CDR3 has 15 residues. Trimming left V 5 bases short and J 1 base short, with 14 bases between. The chain's CDR3 is CASSPKGVGNTEAFF. In nucleotides, the CDR3 is TGTGCCAGCAGTCCGAAGGGGGTTGGGAACACTGAAGCTTTCTTT.

The gene calls are TRBV7-3 and TRBJ2-1, with D possibly matching TRBD2 (6 bases). From germline, CDR1 is SGHTA and CDR2 FQGTGA. Trimming shortened V by 1 base and J by 4 bases, and 11 bases separated the two germline ends. The CDR3 is made up of 15 amino acids. CDR3 residues: CASSLSNAGYNEQFF. In nucleotides, the CDR3 is TGTGCCAGCAGCTTAAGTAACGCGGGATACAATGAGCAGTTCTTC.

V is TRBV7-9 and J is TRBJ2-7; no firm D call. This CDR3 region has 13 residues. CDR1 is SEHNR, CDR2 FQNEAQ, per germline (reference sequence). Between the trimmed V and J ends, which lost 8 bases and 4 bases, there was a span of 15 bases. The CDR3 region is CASARELPYEQYF. CDR3 nucleotides: TGTGCCAGCGCCCGAGAGTTACCGTACGAGCAGTACTTC.

CDR3 loop: CASSLGGAGSSTDTQYF. The CDR3 DNA reads as TGTGCCAGCAGCTTGGGGGGAGCGGGGTCGAGCACAGATACGCAGTATTTT. The genes are TRBV5-4 and TRBJ2-3; 7 positions match TRBD2. The V and J ends lost 0 bases and 0 bases, in that order; junction bases with no gene match: 7. This CDR3 has 17 amino acids. Germline V gene sequence: CDR1 SGHNT, CDR2 YYREEE (reference sequence).

The chain uses TRBV27 and TRBJ1-6; D is unclear. The CDR3 extends over 13 amino acids. Trimming stripped 3 bases from V and 6 bases from J, with 6 bases between. Germline CDR1 is MNHEY and CDR2 is SMNVEV (reference sequence). The CDR3 loop reads CASSFTVNSPLHF. The CDR3 DNA reads TGTGCCAGCAGTTTCACGGTTAATTCACCCCTCCACTTT.

The sample holds a few counts of this clone. The chain recombines TRBV7-9 with TRBJ1-2; 8 nucleotides match TRBD1. Germline CDR1 is SEHNR and CDR2 is FQNEAQ (reference sequence). The CDR3 is 12 amino acids. V was clipped by 5 bases and J by 4 bases; unmatched bases: 0. CDR3 residues: CASSDRGYGYTF. CDR3 sequence (DNA): TGTGCCAGCAGCGACAGGGGCTATGGCTACACCTTC.

The rearrangement joins TRBV19 to TRBJ1-1, with 11 bases identical to TRBD1. Losses at the gene ends were 3 bases for V and 11 bases for J; bases not matched to a gene: 8. CDR1 and CDR2 from the germline V gene are LNHDA and SQIVND (reference sequence). The length of the CDR3 is 14 residues. The CDR3 loop reads CASSINTGTGGAFF. The CDR3 region has the DNA TGTGCCAGTAGTATCAATACCGGGACAGGGGGTGCTTTCTTT.

CDR3 sequence (DNA): TGTGCCAGCAGTTACTCACCAGGGGGCTACGAGCAGTACTTC. It specifies CASSYSPGGYEQYF. The chain combines TRBV27 with TRBJ2-7; 7 bases fit TRBD1. In germline, CDR1 is MNHEY, CDR2 SMNVEV (reference sequence). Trimming took 4 bases from V and 3 from J; bases not matched to a gene: 6. The CDR3 totals 14 residues.

This sequence joins TRBV6-1 and TRBJ2-7; 7 bases fit TRBD1. J gave up 13 bases and V 4 bases, and 10 bases lay outside the gene matches. CDR1 and CDR2 (germline): MNHNS, SASEGT. The CDR3 extends over 12 amino acids. CDR3 region: CASSGGRGYFYF. Written as DNA, the CDR3 is TGTGCCAGCAGTGGGGGCAGGGGGTACTTCTACTTC.

The chain employs TRBV7-9 and TRBJ2-7; D may be TRBD2 (6 bases). The CDR3 has 15 amino acids. The V gene lost 5 bases and the J gene lost 1 base, with 15 bases spanning the gap. Looked up from germline, CDR1 is SEHNR and CDR2 is FQNEAQ (reference sequence). CDR3 sequence: CASSPGGIASYEQYF. In nucleotides, the CDR3 is TGTGCCAGCAGCCCTGGGGGGATCGCATCCTACGAGCAGTACTTC.

CDR3: CASSFPGISNTEAFF. DNA of the CDR3: TGCGCCAGCAGCTTCCCCGGTATTTCGAACACTGAAGCTTTCTTT. The chain combines TRBV5-1 with TRBJ1-1, with unresolved D. Germline V gives CDR1 SGHRS, CDR2 YFSETQ. Deletions cut 2 bases from V and 1 base from J, with 12 bases between. The CDR3 extends over 15 amino acids. The full variable domain, rest sourced from reference TRBV5-1 and TRBJ1-1, is KAGVTQTPRYLIKTRGQQVTLSCSPISGHRSVSWYQQTPGQGLQFLFEYFSETQRNKGNFPGRFSGRQFSNSRSEMNVSTLELGDSALYLCASSFPGISNTEAFFGQGTRLTVV.

This chain joins TRBV11-2 and TRBJ2-5, with D tentatively TRBD2 (5 bases). The CDR3 sequence is 14 residues long. The germline V gene encodes CDR1 SGHAT and CDR2 FQNNGV. Trimming left V 2 bases short and J 5 bases short, with 12 bases between. Here the CDR3 reads CASSLSASWETQYF. The CDR3 DNA is TGTGCCAGCAGCTTATCGGCTAGCTGGGAGACCCAGTACTTC.